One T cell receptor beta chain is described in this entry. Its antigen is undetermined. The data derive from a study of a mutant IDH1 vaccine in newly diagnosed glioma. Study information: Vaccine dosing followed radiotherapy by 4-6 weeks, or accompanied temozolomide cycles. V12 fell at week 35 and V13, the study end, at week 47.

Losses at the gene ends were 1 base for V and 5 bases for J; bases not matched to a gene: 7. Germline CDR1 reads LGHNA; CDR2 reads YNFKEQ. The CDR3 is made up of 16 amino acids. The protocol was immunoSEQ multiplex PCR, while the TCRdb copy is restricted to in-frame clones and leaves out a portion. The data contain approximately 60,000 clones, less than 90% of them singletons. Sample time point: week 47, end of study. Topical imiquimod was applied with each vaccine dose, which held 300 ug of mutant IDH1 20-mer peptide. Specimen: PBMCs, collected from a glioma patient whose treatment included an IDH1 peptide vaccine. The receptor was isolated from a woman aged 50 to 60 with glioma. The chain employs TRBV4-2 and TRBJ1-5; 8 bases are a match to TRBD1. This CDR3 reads CASSQGGTGGDQPQHF. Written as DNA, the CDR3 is TGTGCCAGCAGCCAAGGTGGTACAGGGGGGGATCAGCCCCAGCATTTT.